What follows are 13 T cell receptor beta chains derived from one specimen sequenced in a study of blood T cell repertoires in COVID-19 (dated by TCRdb to between 2020 and 2021). Library preparation employed the immunoSEQ multiplex PCR assay. TCRdb re-hosts the immuneACCESS table, in-frame sequences only. Its copies lack some clones; in the studies checked, an unresolved V gene accounts for under half of them, and the cause for the rest is not known. This sample is represented by more than 30,000 clones; around nine tenths of them were singletons. The leading ten clones occupy roughly 10% of the sample. The sample was peripheral blood. The receptors originated from a man aged 60-69 years with active COVID-19.

Written as DNA, the CDR3 is TGTGCCAGCACTCCTAGCGGGCCGGGACTAGCGGCTTCCTACGAGCAGTACTTC. This gives the protein CASTPSGPGLAASYEQYF. The chain uses TRBV28 and TRBJ2-7; TRBD2 aligns across 11 bases. Trimming removed 7 bases from V and 1 base from J; junction bases left unmatched: 15. The CDR3 is 18 amino acids. CDR1 and CDR2 from the germline V gene are MDHEN and SYDVKM. The variable domain in full, with the rest retrieved from reference TRBV28 and TRBJ2-7, is DVKVTQSSRYLVKRTGEKVFLECVQDMDHENMFWYRQDPGLGLRLIYFSYDVKMKEKGDIPEGYSVSREKKERFSLILESASTNQTSMYLCASTPSGPGLAASYEQYFGPGTRLTVT.

This clone came up once. The rearrangement links TRBV7-8 to TRBJ2-1, with D perhaps TRBD1 (6 bases). V lost 4 bases to trimming and J lost 0 bases, with 10 bases between them. This CDR3 has 15 amino acids. Germline assignment: CDR1 SGHVS and CDR2 FQNEAQ. DNA for the CDR3: TGTGCCAGCAGCTCACAGGGAAGCTCCTACAATGAGCAGTTCTTC. Its protein is CASSSQGSSYNEQFF.

This chain links TRBV7-9 with TRBJ1-6; the D gene is possibly TRBD1 (6 bases). Germline CDR1 and CDR2: SEHNR and FQNEAQ (reference sequence). V was shortened by 0 bases and J by 5 bases, with 8 bases between the two germline ends. The CDR3 runs 15 residues. The CDR3 region is CASSLAQGNNSPLHF. CDR3 nucleotides: TGTGCCAGCAGCTTAGCGCAGGGGAATAATTCACCCCTCCACTTT.

The chain couples TRBV12-3 or TRBV12-4 to TRBJ2-7; D not resolved. There are 11 residues in the CDR3. The V and J ends lost 4 bases and 1 base respectively, with 2 bases between them. CDR3: CASSSSYEQYF. DNA of the CDR3: TGTGCCAGCAGTTCATCCTACGAGCAGTACTTC.

V is TRBV2 and J is TRBJ2-1; D is ambiguous. Germline V CDR1 and CDR2: SNHLY, FYNNEI. The CDR3 has 12 amino acids. V lost 6 bases and J lost 5, with 8 bases in between. CDR3 nucleotides: TGTGCCAGCAGGGCCTTGGACAATGAGCAGTTCTTC. Its translation is CASRALDNEQFF. Drawing the rest from reference TRBV2 and TRBJ2-1, the complete variable domain is EPEVTQTPSHQVTQMGQEVILRCVPISNHLYFYWYRQILGQKVEFLVSFYNNEISEKSEIFDDQFSVERPDGSNFTLKIRSTKLEDSAMYFCASRALDNEQFFGPGTRLTVL.

The J gene is TRBJ2-7, the V gene TRBV4-1; tentative D call: TRBD2 (6 bases). From germline, CDR1 is MGHRA and CDR2 YSYEKL. V lost 0 bases, J lost 1 base, and 10 bases lay in between. The CDR3 consists of 15 residues. The CDR3 reads CASSQDTGESYEQYF. The CDR3 coding sequence is TGCGCCAGCAGCCAAGACACGGGAGAATCCTACGAGCAGTACTTC.

The gene calls are TRBV7-2 and TRBJ2-1; D is uncertain. Per the germline V gene, CDR1 is SGHTA and CDR2 is FQGNSA. This CDR3 is built from 14 residues. V was trimmed by 0 bases and J by 9 bases, leaving 12 bases between them. The CDR3 is CASSLARSFGEQFF. In DNA, the CDR3 is TGTGCCAGCAGCTTAGCGCGGTCGTTTGGTGAGCAGTTCTTC.

V is TRBV9 and J is TRBJ1-2; perhaps TRBD1 as D (5 bases). The CDR3 runs 17 residues. Per germline, CDR1 SGDLS and CDR2 YYNGEE. Deletions cut 0 bases from V and 11 bases from J, with 26 bases between. The CDR3 sequence: CASSVGGAAKTIIPYTF. The CDR3 region has the DNA TGTGCCAGCAGCGTAGGCGGGGCAGCTAAAACGATTATACCATACACCTTC.

V usage is TRBV11-2 and J usage is TRBJ2-1; 15 bases map to TRBD2. The CDR3 covers 15 residues. V trimming: 5 bases; J trimming: 10 bases; junction bases outside the gene matches: 6. CDR1 SGHAT and CDR2 FQNNGV come from the germline V gene. The DNA of the CDR3 is TGTGCCAGCAGCCCGGGACTAGCGGGAGGTCGGGAGCAGTTCTTC. Protein product: CASSPGLAGGREQFF.

The chain's CDR3 is CASSLGSGGELFF. The CDR3 region has the DNA TGTGCCAGCAGCTTAGGGTCGGGCGGGGAGCTGTTTTTT. The V gene is TRBV11-3, the J gene TRBJ2-2; no definite D call. CDR1 is SGHNT and CDR2 is YENEEA in the germline V gene. CDR3 length equals 13 residues. The V and J ends lost 1 base and 7 bases respectively, with 7 bases between them.

The chain links TRBV4-3 to TRBJ1-5; 10 nucleotides agree with TRBD1. Germline V gene sequence: CDR1 LGHNA, CDR2 YSLEER. The CDR3 length is 18 residues. The V segment lost 3 bases and the J segment 3 bases; nucleotides outside the gene matches: 11. The CDR3 region is CASSQYYVGTGDNQPQHF. CDR3 in DNA: TGCGCCAGCAGCCAGTATTATGTGGGGACAGGGGACAATCAGCCCCAGCATTTT.

The chain uses TRBV21-1 and TRBJ1-1; the table names TRBD1, a call not compared with the DNA. TRBV21-1 is listed as a pseudogene. This CDR3 has 19 residues. Written as DNA, the CDR3 is TGTGCCAGCAGCAAAGCGCTTGGGACAGGCGGCGGGATGAACACTGAAGCTTTCTTT. As protein: CASSKALGTGGGMNTEAFF.

The rearrangement links TRBV9 to TRBJ1-6, with 9 nucleotides matching TRBD1. Trimming cost V 4 bases and J 8 bases; bases outside gene matches: 16. Looked up from germline, CDR1 is SGDLS and CDR2 is YYNGEE. There are 18 residues in the CDR3. The CDR3 sequence is CASSPGTGSNYFYSPLHF. CDR3 sequence (DNA): TGTGCCAGCAGCCCCGGGACAGGGTCCAACTACTTTTATTCACCCCTCCACTTT.